The rows below give T cell receptor beta chains drawn from one sample of a study of response to subunit inactivated influenza vaccine. Each CDR3 protein gets one entry after TCRdb re-called the RT-PCR reads with MiXCR. The table shows around 520,000 distinct CDR3 sequences, with 12% occurring only once. The sample consisted of PBMCs from blood, taken on the day of vaccination. All receptors derive from a man aged 45-60 years who received an inactivated influenza vaccine. CDR3s include the opening cysteine and the closing phenylalanine or tryptophan. Clone size appears in some rows only: once, few, many, or a class for an expanded clone.

v_call: TRBV4-1; j_call: TRBJ1-1; clone_size: few; cdr3_aa: CASSQDPRGGTEAFF
v_call: TRBV12-3/TRBV12-4; j_call: TRBJ1-4; clone_size: few; cdr3_aa: CASRPGQGYEKLFF
v_call: TRBV6-2/TRBV6-3; j_call: TRBJ2-1; clone_size: -; cdr3_aa: CASGQGWGNEQFF
v_call: TRBV20-1; j_call: TRBJ2-1; clone_size: many; cdr3_aa: CSARDFTGLAGGSSYNEQFF
v_call: TRBV13; j_call: TRBJ2-7; clone_size: few; cdr3_aa: CASSLGPSGGASYEQYF
v_call: TRBV12-3/TRBV12-4; j_call: TRBJ2-7; clone_size: many; cdr3_aa: CASSPQDYEQYF
v_call: TRBV12-3/TRBV12-4; j_call: TRBJ2-2; clone_size: -; cdr3_aa: CASSLWGGELFF
v_call: TRBV27; j_call: TRBJ1-6; clone_size: -; cdr3_aa: CASSLVRSNSPLHF
v_call: TRBV5-6; j_call: TRBJ1-2; clone_size: few; cdr3_aa: CASSLGRTGYTF
v_call: TRBV29-1; j_call: TRBJ2-6; clone_size: -; cdr3_aa: CSVESSGGRGANVLTF
v_call: TRBV11-2; j_call: TRBJ2-3; clone_size: many; cdr3_aa: CASSPATGSTDTQYF
v_call: TRBV5-1; j_call: TRBJ2-7; clone_size: few; cdr3_aa: CASSEMTGTEQYF
v_call: TRBV12-3/TRBV12-4; j_call: TRBJ1-2; clone_size: -; cdr3_aa: CAASRGAYGYTF
v_call: TRBV10-3; j_call: TRBJ2-2; clone_size: -; cdr3_aa: CAISEGVTGELFF
v_call: TRBV29-1; j_call: TRBJ1-1; clone_size: -; cdr3_aa: CSVVGFGQSNTEAFF
v_call: TRBV5-1; j_call: TRBJ1-4; clone_size: few; cdr3_aa: CASSLGGIDEKLFF
v_call: TRBV28; j_call: TRBJ2-7; clone_size: once; cdr3_aa: CVSSVSSGSFYEQYF